The next 32 T cell receptor beta chains were all read from a single sample in a study of blood T cell repertoires in COVID-19. The table came from immunoSEQ multiplex PCR; TCRdb's copy has only in-frame clones and leaves some out. In the table there are more than 250,000 clones, about 82% of which are singletons. Sequenced material: peripheral blood. These TCRs come from a man between 50 and 59 years old with active or convalescent COVID-19.

V and J are TRBV4-3 and TRBJ2-3; the D gene is possibly TRBD2 (6 bases). The CDR3 is 14 amino acids. The V and J ends lost 1 base and 4 bases respectively, with 9 bases between them. Per germline, CDR1 LGHNA and CDR2 YSLEER. For the CDR3, the DNA is TGCGCCAGCAGCCAAGGGCGGGGATCAGATACGCAGTATTTT. Its translation: CASSQGRGSDTQYF.

This chain joins TRBV13 and TRBJ1-2; 7 positions agree with TRBD1. CDR1 is PRHDT and CDR2 is FYEKMQ in the germline V gene (reference sequence). CDR3 size: 15 residues. V lost 5 bases and J lost 4; bases outside the gene matches: 10. The CDR3 DNA reads as TGTGCCAGCAGCCAGAACCACCGGGACAGCTATGGCTACACCTTC. Its translation: CASSQNHRDSYGYTF.

The genes are TRBV7-9 and TRBJ1-5; D is unresolved. CDR3 length: 15 residues. The germline V gene encodes CDR1 SEHNR and CDR2 FQNEAQ (reference sequence). V lost 6 bases and J 1 base, leaving 13 bases between the germline ends. DNA for the CDR3: TGTGCCAGCAGTCCGGGTGGGTCGAGCAATCAGCCCCAGCATTTT. Its protein is CASSPGGSSNQPQHF.

The rearrangement joins TRBV10-3 to TRBJ2-2; D perhaps matches TRBD2 (7 bases). This CDR3 spans 18 amino acids. Trimming cost V 7 bases and J 3 bases, with 24 bases left between them. Per germline, CDR1 ENHRY and CDR2 SYGVKD. CDR3 nucleotide sequence: TGTGCCATCAAGTCGGGCGGAGGGGGAGGGGTCGACACCGGGGAGCTGTTTTTT. This codes for CAIKSGGGGGVDTGELFF.

This clone was recorded a few times. The J gene is TRBJ1-1, the V gene TRBV3-1 (or the pseudogene TRBV3-2), with D tentatively TRBD1 (6 bases). Germline CDR1 and CDR2: LGHDT and YNNKEL (reference sequence). This CDR3 has 14 amino acids. V was pared by 5 bases and J by 4 bases, with 14 bases between. The CDR3 loop reads CASSGGGRSTEAFF. The CDR3 region has the DNA TGTGCCAGCAGCGGCGGGGGGCGAAGCACTGAAGCTTTCTTT.

V usage is TRBV3-1 (or the pseudogene TRBV3-2) and J usage is TRBJ2-1, with 10 nucleotides matching TRBD2. Germline V gives CDR1 LGHDT, CDR2 YNNKEL (reference sequence). The J segment lost 12 bases and the V segment lost 7 bases, leaving 12 bases of the junction unmatched. The CDR3 contains 14 residues. CDR3 in amino acids: CASTKLAGRTGQFF. In DNA, the CDR3 is TGTGCCAGCACGAAACTAGCGGGACGTACTGGGCAGTTCTTC.

The DNA for the CDR3 is TGTGCCAGCAGCGTAGACGCAGACTCCTATAATTCACCCCTCCACTTT. Its protein product is CASSVDADSYNSPLHF. The chain employs TRBV9 and TRBJ1-6; no definite D call. The CDR3 loop spans 16 amino acids. V was shortened by 0 bases and J by 0 bases, with 7 bases between the two germline ends. CDR1 and CDR2 from the germline V gene are SGDLS and YYNGEE.

Here the CDR3 reads CASSVPGTFGYTF. Written as DNA, the CDR3 is TGTGCCAGCAGCGTCCCCGGGACATTTGGCTACACCTTC. The rearrangement links TRBV5-5 to TRBJ1-2; TRBD1 might be the D (6 bases). The CDR3 is made up of 13 amino acids. Between the trimmed V and J ends, which lost 4 bases and 7 bases, there was a span of 14 bases. Germline V lookup: CDR1 SGHKS, CDR2 YYEKEE (reference sequence).

The chain joins TRBV12-5 to TRBJ2-7; TRBD1 matches 7 bases. The germline gives CDR1 LGHNT, CDR2 FRNRAP. V trimming: 6 bases; J trimming: 11 bases; junction bases outside the gene matches: 7. The CDR3 totals 11 residues. The CDR3 DNA sequence: TGTGCTAGTGGCCTAGGACAGGTGAAGTACTTC. Translated: CASGLGQVKYF.

V usage is TRBV11-2 and J usage is TRBJ2-3, with a weak D call TRBD2 (7 bases). CDR3 length: 18 amino acids. The germline gives CDR1 SGHAT, CDR2 FQNNGV. V lost 1 base, J lost 6 bases, and 23 bases lay in between. This CDR3 reads CASSLGHLEGLGGDTQYF. In nucleotides, the CDR3 is TGTGCCAGCAGCTTAGGTCATCTTGAAGGACTAGGGGGGGATACGCAGTATTTT.

The table lists this clone with a count of one. The rearrangement uses TRBV29-1 and TRBJ2-7; D call uncertain. CDR3 length: 11 residues. The germline gives CDR1 SQVTM, CDR2 ANQGSEA. V lost 4 bases and J lost 0, with 4 bases in between. CDR3 sequence (DNA): TGCAGCGTTGCCTTCTCCTACGAGCAGTACTTC. The encoded protein is CSVAFSYEQYF.

The V gene is TRBV7-8, the J gene TRBJ2-4, with TRBD2 as a possible D gene (6 bases). This CDR3 comprises 14 residues. Trimming left V 5 bases short and J 5 bases short, with 13 bases between. CDR1 is SGHVS, CDR2 FQNEAQ, per germline. The CDR3 DNA follows: TGTGCCAGCAGCGGGACTTTTGGGGAAAACATTCAGTACTTC. This codes for CASSGTFGENIQYF. The complete variable domain, with remaining parts taken from reference TRBV7-8 and TRBJ2-4, reads GAGVSQSPRYKVAKRGQDVALRCDPISGHVSLFWYQQALGQGPEFLTYFQNEAQLDKSGLPSDRFFAERPEGSVSTLKIQRTQQEDSAVYLCASSGTFGENIQYFGAGTRLSVL.

This clone has at least ten counts. The chain is built from TRBV5-6 and TRBJ1-4, with D perhaps TRBD1 (5 bases). The germline V and J ends were trimmed by 1 base and 7 bases, with 11 bases remaining between them. CDR3 length: 14 amino acids. Germline V gene data show CDR1 as SGHDT and CDR2 as YYEEEE. This CDR3 reads CASSLRGLGEKLFF. Written as DNA, the CDR3 is TGTGCCAGCAGCTTGAGGGGACTGGGTGAAAAACTGTTTTTT.

The chain combines TRBV3-1 (or the pseudogene TRBV3-2) with TRBJ1-1; a weak D match, TRBD1 (6 bases). Germline-derived CDR1 and CDR2 are LGHDT and YNNKEL (reference sequence). CDR3 length: 13 amino acids. V was cut by 4 bases and J by 11 bases, with 17 bases left in between. DNA of the CDR3: TGTGCCAGCAGCCCCCTGGGCACAGGGAGTGCTTTCTTT. Amino acid sequence: CASSPLGTGSAFF.

The J gene is TRBJ2-7, the V gene TRBV5-6, with a tentative D call TRBD2 (5 bases). V was cut by 4 bases and J by 0 bases, with 8 bases left in between. In germline, CDR1 is SGHDT, CDR2 YYEEEE. The CDR3 contains 13 residues. CDR3 nucleotide sequence: TGTGCCAGCAGCCCTGGAGGCTCCTACGAGCAGTACTTC. Translating gives CASSPGGSYEQYF.

This clone has a single count. The chain is built from TRBV6-5 and TRBJ1-2, with D unresolved. The CDR3 runs to 12 residues. The V gene lost 7 bases and the J gene lost 0 bases, with 6 bases spanning the gap. CDR1 and CDR2 from the germline V gene are MNHEY and SVGAGI. CDR3 region: CASKLSNYGYTF. The CDR3 region has the DNA TGTGCCAGCAAGCTCTCTAACTATGGCTACACCTTC.

V is TRBV14 and J is TRBJ1-2; D perhaps matches TRBD1 (5 bases). The CDR3 extends over 12 amino acids. Trimming took off 3 bases at V and 5 bases at J, with 7 bases between the two ends. Germline CDR1 is SGHDN and CDR2 is FVKESK. The CDR3 region has the DNA TGTGCCAGCAGCCAGAGGACATATGGCTACACCTTC. This gives the protein CASSQRTYGYTF.

V and J are TRBV9 and TRBJ2-3; TRBD2 matches 12 bases. The CDR3 is 15 residues long. The junction had 2 bases not matched to a gene; V was cut back by 2 bases and J by 4 bases. Germline V gives CDR1 SGDLS, CDR2 YYNGEE. This CDR3 reads CASSVLAGGADTQYF. The CDR3 DNA is TGTGCCAGCAGCGTTCTAGCGGGAGGGGCAGATACGCAGTATTTT. The full variable domain, completed using reference TRBV9 and TRBJ2-3, is DSGVTQTPKHLITATGQRVTLRCSPRSGDLSVYWYQQSLDQGLQFLIQYYNGEERAKGNILERFSAQQFPDLHSELNLSSLELGDSALYFCASSVLAGGADTQYFGPGTRLTVL.

The genes are TRBV28 and TRBJ1-5, with 10 bases matching TRBD1. The germline V gene encodes CDR1 MDHEN and CDR2 SYDVKM. V was clipped by 5 bases and J by 2 bases; unmatched bases: 3. This CDR3 region has 15 residues. The DNA of the CDR3 is TGTGCCAGCAGTGGCGGGACAGGGGGCAATCAGCCCCAGCATTTT. Protein sequence: CASSGGTGGNQPQHF.

The gene calls are TRBV7-2 and TRBJ1-2; 10 nucleotides agree with TRBD1. Germline values: CDR1 SGHTA, CDR2 FQGNSA. The CDR3 is made up of 15 amino acids. V dropped 1 base and J dropped 5; count of bases not matched to a gene: 4. For the CDR3, the DNA is TGTGCCAGCAGCTTAGGGACAGGGGGTGGGTATGGCTACACCTTC. Its protein is CASSLGTGGGYGYTF.

This clone has just one count. This chain links TRBV27 with TRBJ1-5; D uncertain. Per the germline V gene, CDR1 is MNHEY and CDR2 is SMNVEV (reference sequence). V lost 1 base, J lost 5 bases, and 21 bases lay in between. The CDR3 consists of 18 residues. For the CDR3, the DNA is TGTGCCAGCAGTTTATTCTCGAAGAATCCCCTAAGCGATCAGCCCCAGCATTTT. This gives the protein CASSLFSKNPLSDQPQHF.

The rearrangement joins TRBV7-2 to TRBJ2-1, with 10 bases aligning to TRBD2. CDR1 SGHTA and CDR2 FQGNSA come from the germline V gene. With 0 bases clipped from V and 11 bases from J, the junction kept 10 bases outside the gene matches. This CDR3 has 16 amino acids. The CDR3 region has the DNA TGTGCCAGCAGCTTAGCGGCGCCCGGTACTAGCGGGAAGCAGTTCTTC. It is translated as CASSLAAPGTSGKQFF.

In this sample, this clone turned up a few times. The chain uses TRBV21-1 and TRBJ1-1; the table's D call TRBD1 went unverified against the DNA. TRBV21-1 is assigned pseudogene status. The CDR3 has 17 residues. The CDR3 protein is CASSKVKGDRVLTEAFF. CDR3 in DNA: TGTGCCAGCAGCAAAGTGAAGGGGGACAGGGTTCTCACTGAAGCTTTCTTT.

Only a few counts were recorded for this clone. CDR3 coding DNA: TGTGCCAGCTCACCGCAGGCCGGGGTGGAGCAGTACTTC. Its protein product is CASSPQAGVEQYF. V gene TRBV18 combines with J gene TRBJ2-7, with a weak D call TRBD2 (5 bases). CDR1 is KGHSH and CDR2 is LQKENI in the germline V gene. CDR3 length: 13 amino acids. V was shortened by 3 bases and J by 7 bases, with 13 bases between the two germline ends.

The V and J genes are TRBV9 and TRBJ2-7, with 9 bases fitting TRBD2. V lost 1 base to trimming and J lost 7 bases; unmatched junction nucleotides: 15. CDR1 and CDR2 from the germline V gene are SGDLS and YYNGEE. The CDR3 consists of 17 residues. CDR3 nucleotide sequence: TGTGCCAGCAGCGTAACCCCGGGGGCGGGAGGGCCGAGGGAGCAGTACTTC. Encoded protein: CASSVTPGAGGPREQYF. Based on the CDR3 plus reference TRBV9 and TRBJ2-7, the full variable domain is DSGVTQTPKHLITATGQRVTLRCSPRSGDLSVYWYQQSLDQGLQFLIQYYNGEERAKGNILERFSAQQFPDLHSELNLSSLELGDSALYFCASSVTPGAGGPREQYFGPGTRLTVT.

The chain couples TRBV19 to TRBJ1-4, with 7 bases lining up with TRBD1. The germline V gene has CDR1 LNHDA and CDR2 SQIVND (reference sequence). The CDR3 totals 14 residues. J gave up 7 bases and V 5 bases, and 7 bases lay outside the gene matches. CDR3: CASSQDRRPEKLFF. CDR3 sequence (DNA): TGTGCCAGTAGTCAGGACAGGCGACCTGAAAAACTGTTTTTT.

This rearrangement joins TRBV5-1 to TRBJ2-3, with 7 bases matching TRBD2. CDR3 length: 14 residues. Germline CDR1 reads SGHRS; CDR2 reads YFSETQ. The V segment lost 3 bases and the J segment 5 bases; nucleotides outside the gene matches: 6. CDR3 coding DNA: TGCGCCAGCAGCTGGGGAGGGCCAAGAGATACGCAGTATTTT. Encoded protein: CASSWGGPRDTQYF. Variable domain in full (rest from reference TRBV5-1 and TRBJ2-3): KAGVTQTPRYLIKTRGQQVTLSCSPISGHRSVSWYQQTPGQGLQFLFEYFSETQRNKGNFPGRFSGRQFSNSRSEMNVSTLELGDSALYLCASSWGGPRDTQYFGPGTRLTVL.

The rearrangement links TRBV30 to TRBJ2-1; TRBD2 matches at 7 bases. Germline CDR1 GTSNPN, CDR2 SVGIG (reference sequence). V lost 0 bases and J lost 5; bases outside the gene matches: 4. The CDR3 is 14 amino acids. In nucleotides, the CDR3 is TGTGCCTGGAGTGTAACTAGCGCCCACAATGAGCAGTTCTTC. Amino acids: CAWSVTSAHNEQFF.

The J gene is TRBJ2-2, the V gene TRBV7-6; no definite D call. Germline CDR1 and CDR2: SGHVS and FNYEAQ. The CDR3 is 12 residues long. V lost 2 bases and J 6 bases, leaving 4 bases between the germline ends. DNA of the CDR3: TGTGCCAGCAGCTTATCGGCCGGGGAGCTGTTTTTT. Amino acid sequence: CASSLSAGELFF. Combining the CDR3 with reference TRBV7-6 and TRBJ2-2 gives the whole variable domain GAGVSQSPRYKVTKRGQDVALRCDPISGHVSLYWYRQALGQGPEFLTYFNYEAQQDKSGLPNDRFSAERPEGSISTLTIQRTEQRDSAMYRCASSLSAGELFFGEGSRLTVL.

This clone was seen just once. V usage is TRBV14 and J usage is TRBJ2-7, with a weak D call TRBD1 (6 bases). The CDR3 loop spans 16 amino acids. Trimming removed 1 base from V and 4 bases from J, with 17 bases in between. Germline CDR1 is SGHDN and CDR2 is FVKESK. The CDR3 sequence: CASSQGANRAQYEQYF. CDR3 DNA: TGTGCCAGCAGCCAAGGGGCGAACAGGGCCCAGTACGAGCAGTACTTC. The full variable domain, rest sourced from reference TRBV14 and TRBJ2-7, is EAGVTQFPSHSVIEKGQTVTLRCDPISGHDNLYWYRRVMGKEIKFLLHFVKESKQDESGMPNNRFLAERTGGTYSTLKVQPAELEDSGVYFCASSQGANRAQYEQYFGPGTRLTVT.

This rearrangement joins TRBV3-1 (or the pseudogene TRBV3-2) to TRBJ1-1; D is perhaps TRBD1 (5 bases). Per germline, CDR1 LGHDT and CDR2 YNNKEL (reference sequence). The CDR3 has 16 amino acids. V shed 4 bases and J shed 0 bases, with 15 bases lying between them. The CDR3 coding sequence is TGTGCCAGCAGCCTGCACGTCACAGGTCTGAACACTGAAGCTTTCTTT. Amino acids: CASSLHVTGLNTEAFF.

This clone was counted only a few times. This sequence joins TRBV5-4 and TRBJ1-1, with D perhaps TRBD1 (5 bases). CDR1 is SGHNT and CDR2 is YYREEE in the germline V gene (reference sequence). Trimming cost V 1 base and J 0 bases, with 13 bases left between them. This CDR3 comprises 16 residues. CDR3 sequence: CASSLRGWTVNTEAFF. DNA of the CDR3: TGTGCCAGCAGCTTGAGGGGCTGGACGGTGAACACTGAAGCTTTCTTT. Looking up the rest from reference TRBV5-4 and TRBJ1-1 gives the full variable domain: ETGVTQSPTHLIKTRGQQVTLRCSSQSGHNTVSWYQQALGQGPQFIFQYYREEENGRGNFPPRFSGLQFPNYSSELNVNALELDDSALYLCASSLRGWTVNTEAFFGQGTRLTVV.